This T cell receptor beta chain was observed in a study of T cells after yellow fever vaccination. Study as a whole: The fractions with low cell numbers were processed using SMART-Seq v4 Ultra Low Input.

This clonotype showed up many times. The antigen is not known. Findings of the study overall: Clones that expanded after primary vaccination mostly reappeared after the booster (roughly 95% CD4, approximately 87% CD8). The secondary response peaked faster, at day 5 versus 15, but was weaker. High-abundance clonotypes from the bulk population could contaminate FACS-sorted repertoires.

TCRdb analysed the 5' RACE reads with MiXCR anew, one entry per CDR3 protein. The data contain 200,000 to 300,000 distinct CDR3 sequences, approximately 12% of them seen just once; the ten biggest clones take up 0.4% to 0.55%. The V end lost 3 bases, the J end lost 5 bases, and 5 bases lay between the germline ends. The CDR3 loop spans 11 amino acids. The sequences come from CD4+ T cells sorted from PBMCs, collected 45 days after the yellow fever booster vaccination. The chain is built from TRBV12-3 or TRBV12-4 and TRBJ2-7, with D unclear. The TCR comes from a man younger than 45 who received the YFV17D yellow fever vaccine. The CDR3 spells CASSLVDEQYF. The CDR3 region has the DNA TGTGCCAGCAGTTTGGTGGACGAGCAGTACTTC.